A single sample is the source of the 26 T cell receptor beta chains below, sequenced in a study of T and B cells in COVID-19 patients. From blood, about 250-500 ng of genomic DNA served as TRB template. TRB rearrangements were amplified by multiplex PCR with BIOMED2 TRB-A/B primers. TCRdb processed the multiplex PCR reads anew with MiXCR; each CDR3 protein has one entry. The sample lists about 21,000 distinct CDR3 sequences; approximately 30% were seen once. Sequencing was performed on blood. The receptors were gathered from a human donor who had recovered from COVID-19.

V is TRBV14 and J is TRBJ2-5, with 9 positions matching TRBD2. The germline V gene encodes CDR1 SGHDN and CDR2 FVKESK. The CDR3 consists of 16 residues. With V trimmed by 4 bases and J by 4 bases, 10 bases remained unmatched. This CDR3 reads CASSLRALAGLETQYF. In nucleotides, the CDR3 is TGTGCCAGCAGCCTAAGGGCTCTAGCGGGGTTAGAGACCCAGTACTTC.

This clonotype was detected a few times. This chain connects TRBV5-1 to TRBJ2-3; 12 bases match TRBD2. The CDR3 runs 17 residues. Germline V gene data show CDR1 as SGHRS and CDR2 as YFSETQ. V gave up 0 bases and J gave up 4 bases; unmatched junction bases: 6. Here the CDR3 DNA reads TGCGCCAGCAGCTTGGTCGGACTAGCGGGGTCTTCAGATACGCAGTATTTT. Translated: CASSLVGLAGSSDTQYF.

The chain combines TRBV6-5 with TRBJ1-6; tentatively, D is TRBD1 (6 bases). The CDR3 runs to 13 residues. V lost 10 bases to trimming and J lost 2 bases, with 9 bases between them. Germline assignment: CDR1 MNHEY and CDR2 SVGAGI. As DNA, the CDR3 is TGTGCCAAGGGGGGGCCCTATAATTCACCCCTCCACTTT. Amino acid sequence: CAKGGPYNSPLHF.

This clonotype has only a few counts. The chain links TRBV30 to TRBJ1-1; D uncertain. CDR1 is GTSNPN and CDR2 is SVGIG in the germline V gene (reference sequence). The V end was cut by 4 bases, the J end by 2 bases, with 8 bases between. The CDR3 has 12 residues. CDR3 loop: CAWTDSNTEAFF. The DNA of the CDR3 is TGTGCCTGGACGGACTCCAACACTGAAGCTTTCTTT.

This clonotype was seen a few times. The chain has TRBV27 and TRBJ1-2; D ambiguous. The CDR3 runs 15 residues. V was trimmed by 3 bases and J by 4 bases, leaving 15 bases between them. CDR1 is MNHEY and CDR2 is SMNVEV in the germline V gene (reference sequence). In DNA form, the CDR3 reads TGTGCCAGCAGTTTCCTCGGCCACCCGCCCTATGGCTACACCTTC. This encodes CASSFLGHPPYGYTF.

This clonotype counts as medium-sized. V and J are TRBV6-5 and TRBJ2-1, with 9 bases matching TRBD1. J gave up 2 bases and V 8 bases, and 1 base lay outside the gene matches. The CDR3 has 13 amino acids. The V gene's germline CDR1 is MNHEY and CDR2 SVGAGI. The CDR3 DNA follows: TGTGCCAGCCGGGACAGGGCCTACAATGAGCAGTTCTTC. Its translation: CASRDRAYNEQFF.

This clonotype was seen only a few times. V gene TRBV30 combines with J gene TRBJ1-4; D remains unclear. In germline, CDR1 is GTSNPN, CDR2 SVGIG (reference sequence). V lost 8 bases to trimming and J lost 5 bases, with 12 bases between them. This CDR3 contains 12 residues. CDR3 nucleotides: TGTGCCCTAGGAGAATGGAATGAAAAACTGTTTTTT. The encoded protein is CALGEWNEKLFF.

This clonotype was observed a single time. This sequence may be a read error, since a much larger clone differs from it by one base. This chain joins TRBV30 and TRBJ2-5, with 7 bases fitting TRBD1. Germline CDR1 is GTSNPN and CDR2 is SVGIG (reference sequence). J was trimmed by 5 bases and V by 3 bases; bases with no gene match: 6. The CDR3 is 13 amino acids. The CDR3 nucleotides read TGTGCCTGGAGACTGACAGGGTCTGAGACCCAGTACTTC. Translated: CAWRLTGSETQYF. Drawing the rest from reference TRBV30 and TRBJ2-5, the complete variable domain is SQTIHQWPATLVQPVGSPLSLECTVEGTSNPNLYWYRQAAGRGLQLLFYSVGIGQISSEVPQNLSASRPQDRQFILSSKKLLLSDSGFYLCAWRLTGSETQYFGPGTRLLVL.

This clonotype was seen only once. The chain recombines TRBV5-1 with TRBJ1-1; D is possibly TRBD1 (5 bases). Trimming left V 3 bases short and J 2 bases short, with 11 bases between. Germline assignment: CDR1 SGHRS and CDR2 YFSETQ. The CDR3 spans 14 residues. The CDR3, as DNA: TGCGCCAGCAGCTCCGGGACGTCAAACACTGAAGCTTTCTTT. As protein: CASSSGTSNTEAFF.

At least ten counts were recorded for this clonotype. The gene calls are TRBV18 and TRBJ1-5; TRBD1 aligns across 7 bases. The CDR3 runs to 14 residues. Germline-derived CDR1 and CDR2 are KGHSH and LQKENI. V shed 3 bases and J 4 bases; nucleotides not matched to a gene: 3. In nucleotides, the CDR3 is TGTGCCAGCTCACCGACAGGGCCGAATCAGCCCCAGCATTTT. It is translated as CASSPTGPNQPQHF.

This clonotype appeared once. A much bigger clone sits one base away, suggesting this may be a read error. V and J are TRBV19 and TRBJ2-5; D remains unclear. V was clipped by 5 bases and J by 6 bases, with 16 bases between them. The CDR3 has 14 amino acids. The germline CDR1 and CDR2 sequences are LNHDA and SQIVND (reference sequence). As DNA, the CDR3 is TGTGCCAGTAGTGTATGGACGGAGCAAAAGACCCAGTACTTC. It codes for CASSVWTEQKTQYF.

This clonotype came up many times. V gene TRBV5-6 combines with J gene TRBJ2-1; no definite D call. The V gene's germline CDR1 is SGHDT and CDR2 YYEEEE. V gave up 0 bases and J gave up 0 bases, with 7 bases separating them. The CDR3 totals 15 residues. The CDR3 region has the DNA TGTGCCAGCAGCTTGGAACACCGCTCCTACAATGAGCAGTTCTTC. Amino acid sequence: CASSLEHRSYNEQFF.

Comment on this clonotype: Since a much larger clone is just one base distant, this may be a read error. This chain joins TRBV29-1 and TRBJ1-1; TRBD1 agrees at 7 bases. Per the germline V gene, CDR1 is SQVTM and CDR2 is ANQGSEA. The CDR3 is 13 amino acids. This chain's CDR3 is CRVARQGFTEAFF. The CDR3 DNA sequence: TGCAGGGTCGCGAGACAGGGCTTCACTGAAGCTTTCTTT. Drawing the rest from reference TRBV29-1 and TRBJ1-1, the complete variable domain is SAVISQKPSRDICQRGTSLTIQCQVDSQVTMMFWYRQQPGQSLTLIATANQGSEATYESGFVIDKFPISRPNLTFSTLTVSNMSPEDSSIYLCRVARQGFTEAFFGQGTRLTVV.

This clonotype has more than one count but fewer than ten. The rearrangement joins TRBV20-1 to TRBJ2-2; 9 bases agree with TRBD2. Trimming cost V 6 bases and J 7 bases; bases outside gene matches: 12. CDR1 is DFQATT, CDR2 SNEGSKA, per germline (reference sequence). The CDR3 sequence is 15 residues long. The CDR3 here is CSARRAGGPNGELFF. CDR3 sequence (DNA): TGCAGTGCGCGCCGCGCGGGGGGGCCCAACGGGGAGCTGTTTTTT.

The chain has TRBV7-9 and TRBJ2-1; TRBD1 matches at 8 bases. Trimming took 4 bases from V and 7 from J; bases not matched to a gene: 6. The CDR3 consists of 14 residues. CDR1 is SEHNR and CDR2 is FQNEAQ in the germline V gene (reference sequence). The CDR3 spells CASSSPRTGNEQFF. The CDR3 nucleotides read TGTGCCAGCAGCTCGCCCCGGACAGGGAATGAGCAGTTCTTC.

The chain has TRBV5-4 and TRBJ2-7; TRBD1 matches at 7 bases. Germline CDR1 is SGHNT and CDR2 is YYREEE (reference sequence). The CDR3 runs to 14 residues. J lost 2 bases, V lost 3 bases, and 5 bases had no gene match. DNA for the CDR3: TGTGCCAGCAGCTCCGGGACAGTAGCCTACGAGCAGTACTTC. Residues: CASSSGTVAYEQYF. Variable domain in full (rest from reference TRBV5-4 and TRBJ2-7): ETGVTQSPTHLIKTRGQQVTLRCSSQSGHNTVSWYQQALGQGPQFIFQYYREEENGRGNFPPRFSGLQFPNYSSELNVNALELDDSALYLCASSSGTVAYEQYFGPGTRLTVT.

This clonotype has only a few counts. The chain joins TRBV5-6 to TRBJ1-3; D is undetermined. V was shortened by 1 base and J by 0 bases, with 8 bases between the two germline ends. The CDR3 sequence is 15 residues long. CDR1 and CDR2 (germline): SGHDT, YYEEEE. The DNA for the CDR3 is TGTGCCAGCAGCTTGAGGCCGAGCTCTGGAAACACCATATATTTT. Translated: CASSLRPSSGNTIYF.

The chain uses TRBV14 and TRBJ2-1; 9 positions agree with TRBD1. CDR3 length equals 16 residues. V shed 5 bases and J 7 bases; nucleotides not matched to a gene: 12. Germline V gene data show CDR1 as SGHDN and CDR2 as FVKESK. In DNA, the CDR3 is TGTGCCAGCAGCGCACAGGGGGCCCTTTTCGGAAATGAGCAGTTCTTC. Protein: CASSAQGALFGNEQFF.

This clonotype has a handful of counts. One end of the junction fails to match germline, which may point to a read error. The J gene is TRBJ2-5, the V gene TRBV12-3 or TRBV12-4; 7 positions agree with TRBD1. The CDR3 contains 12 residues. CDR3 loop: CAISGQEETQYF. In DNA form, the CDR3 reads TGTGCCATCAGTGGACAGGAAGAGACCCAGTACTTC.

Here the CDR3 reads CASSLDGRQGAYEQYF. In nucleotides, the CDR3 is TGTGCCAGCAGCTTAGATGGTCGACAGGGGGCCTACGAGCAGTACTTC. The V and J genes are TRBV7-6 and TRBJ2-7; 9 nucleotides line up with TRBD1. The CDR3 is 16 amino acids. CDR1 is SGHVS, CDR2 FNYEAQ, per germline. V dropped 1 base and J dropped 2; count of bases not matched to a gene: 6.

The V call is TRBV30, the J call TRBJ1-2, with 10 bases that match TRBD1. CDR1 and CDR2 (germline): GTSNPN, SVGIG (reference sequence). This CDR3 has 16 amino acids. Unmatched junction bases numbered 13, after V lost 5 bases and J lost 4 bases. CDR3 bases: TGTGCCTGGTTTGTTCGCGCAGGACAGGGGGTCTATGGCTACACCTTC. Translating gives CAWFVRAGQGVYGYTF.

This clonotype was seen only a few times. The gene calls are TRBV18 and TRBJ1-1; D is undetermined. The germline CDR1 and CDR2 sequences are KGHSH and LQKENI. Trimming stripped 2 bases from V and 0 bases from J, with 10 bases between. This CDR3 is 15 amino acids long. The DNA for the CDR3 is TGTGCCAGCTCACCAACAATCACCCTGAACACTGAAGCTTTCTTT. It codes for CASSPTITLNTEAFF.

This clonotype was seen a handful of times. Written as DNA, the CDR3 is TGTGCCAGCAGTCCAGGCCAGACTTCCGCCTACGAGCAGTACTTC. Residues: CASSPGQTSAYEQYF. The chain joins TRBV7-6 to TRBJ2-7; D is unresolved. The V and J ends lost 6 bases and 2 bases respectively, with 17 bases between them. The germline CDR1 and CDR2 sequences are SGHVS and FNYEAQ. The CDR3 extends over 15 amino acids.

This clonotype was seen repeatedly, ten times or more. The chain recombines TRBV19 with TRBJ2-4; D might be TRBD2 (5 bases). The ends were cut back, 2 bases at V and 0 bases at J, with 11 bases in the middle. This CDR3 spans 16 amino acids. Germline loops: CDR1 LNHDA, CDR2 SQIVND (reference sequence). CDR3 DNA sequence: TGTGCCAGTAGTATACGTGAGACTACAGCCAAAAACATTCAGTACTTC. It encodes CASSIRETTAKNIQYF.

This clonotype was counted a few times. This chain joins TRBV6-1 and TRBJ1-2; D unresolved. V was pared by 3 bases and J by 5 bases, with 7 bases between. CDR1 is MNHNS, CDR2 SASEGT, per germline. The CDR3 is made up of 12 amino acids. CDR3: CASSDRVYGYTF. In DNA form, the CDR3 reads TGTGCCAGCAGTGATAGGGTTTATGGCTACACCTTC.

This clonotype was seen only a few times. The gene calls are TRBV19 and TRBJ1-1, with 7 bases aligning to TRBD1. Germline CDR1 LNHDA, CDR2 SQIVND (reference sequence). This CDR3 has 15 residues. The trim removed 5 bases at V and 0 bases at J, leaving 6 bases unmatched. CDR3 coding DNA: TGTGCCAGTAGTCGGCAGGGGGGCTTGAACACTGAAGCTTTCTTT. Translated: CASSRQGGLNTEAFF.